Reported below is one TCR beta chain. Antigen specificity is unknown. This entry is derived from a study of human T cells and chemical hapten exposure. At the level of the study: Upper inner arm skin measuring around 2 cm by around 2 cm received 2% DPC for sensitization. Patients were mainly female, each with alopecia areata, totalis or universalis.

Via MiXCR, TCRdb re-called the RACE reads, giving one row per CDR3 protein. This sample yields some 77,000 distinct CDR3 sequences, of which 10% are seen a single time; more than 1.1% belongs to the top ten. CDR3 length: 15 residues. Germline values: CDR1 SGHTA, CDR2 FQGNSA. Deletions cut 1 base from V and 2 bases from J, with 10 bases between. Sample time point: patch test 1, 2 weeks after DPC sensitization. Treatment here: therapeutic diphenylcyclopropenone sensitization with weekly scalp DPC. Regarding the study as a whole: TCRs at high frequency, those above 1 in 1000, did not change with DPC sensitization. Among expanded TCRs, significantly more large CDR3 similarity clusters formed than among controls.

The chain employs TRBV7-2 and TRBJ2-3; tentatively, D is TRBD2 (7 bases). The TCR comes from a woman aged 50 to 60 with alopecia areata. Some clones in this sample may be carry-over from other donors' samples. The material was whole blood, obtained in connection with sensitization to the hapten diphenylcyclopropenone (DPC). In DNA form, the CDR3 reads TGTGCCAGCAGCTTAGACGGGGGGCCCACAGATACGCAGTATTTT. Translation: CASSLDGGPTDTQYF.